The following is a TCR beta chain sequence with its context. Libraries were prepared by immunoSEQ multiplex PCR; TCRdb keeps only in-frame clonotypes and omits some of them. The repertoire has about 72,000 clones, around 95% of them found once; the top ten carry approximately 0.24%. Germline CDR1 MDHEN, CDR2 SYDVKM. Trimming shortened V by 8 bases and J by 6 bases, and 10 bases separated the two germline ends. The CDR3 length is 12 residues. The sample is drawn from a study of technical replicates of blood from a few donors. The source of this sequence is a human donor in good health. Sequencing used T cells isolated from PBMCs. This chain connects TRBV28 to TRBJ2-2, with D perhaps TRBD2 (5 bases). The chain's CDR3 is CASLRRAGELFF. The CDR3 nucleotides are TGTGCCAGCCTAAGGCGGGCCGGGGAGCTGTTTTTT.